Below are 4 T cell receptor beta chains sequenced from a single sample in a study of blood T cell repertoires in COVID-19. Some clones are missing from TCRdb's copy, which holds only in-frame ones; the method was immunoSEQ multiplex PCR. The sample lists approximately 91,000 clones; approximately 80% were seen once. The sequenced sample consisted of peripheral blood. Receptors originate from a human donor in a cohort sampled during active COVID-19.

CDR3 bases: TGCGCCAGCAGCTCCCCTGGTGCGCCCACCTTC. Its protein product is CASSSPGAPTF. The V call is TRBV5-1, the J call TRBJ1-2; D gene unclear. This CDR3 contains 11 residues. Trimming pared 3 bases from V and 13 bases from J, leaving 13 bases between. Germline CDR1 and CDR2: SGHRS and YFSETQ.

This sequence joins TRBV28 and TRBJ1-2, with 11 bases identical to TRBD1. The CDR3 extends over 13 amino acids. Germline V lookup: CDR1 MDHEN, CDR2 SYDVKM. Trimming at V came to 10 bases and at J to 5 bases, leaving 6 bases not matched to a gene. CDR3 in DNA: TGTGCCACCTGGGGGACAGGGGGTTATGGCTACACCTTC. Translated: CATWGTGGYGYTF.

CDR3 sequence (DNA): TGCGCCAGCAGGGAGGACAGCGGGGACTATGGCTACACCTTC. The encoded protein is CASREDSGDYGYTF. The gene calls are TRBV4-1 and TRBJ1-2; D perhaps matches TRBD1 (6 bases). The CDR3 totals 14 residues. Trimming stripped 6 bases from V and 3 bases from J, with 14 bases between. Germline V gives CDR1 MGHRA, CDR2 YSYEKL.

CDR3 protein: CASSESSGPYEQYF. The CDR3 DNA is TGCGCCAGCAGTGAGAGTAGCGGCCCCTACGAGCAGTACTTC. The chain has TRBV10-1 and TRBJ2-7; D is perhaps TRBD2 (6 bases). The CDR3 totals 14 residues. Trimming left V 2 bases short and J 2 bases short, with 10 bases between. From germline, CDR1 is WNHNN and CDR2 SYGVQD (reference sequence).